Presented here are 18 T cell receptor beta chains from one specimen sequenced in a study of control samples from healthy donors and cancer patients (TCRdb year 2020). Library preparation employed the immunoSEQ multiplex PCR assay. This immuneACCESS table, as held by TCRdb, lists in-frame sequences with V and J called but not all clones. Of the missing ones, under half trace to an unresolved V gene in checked studies; the others have no known cause. The sample has roughly 80,000 clones on record, around nine tenths of them singletons. More than 5.5% of the sample goes to the ten largest clones. What was sequenced was blood. The origin of the receptors is a woman aged 50 to 60 in good health.

The chain recombines TRBV7-2 with TRBJ1-2; no reliable D call. Germline V CDR1 and CDR2: SGHTA, FQGNSA. CDR3 size: 13 residues. V dropped 2 bases and J dropped 4 bases, with 8 bases sitting between them. This CDR3 reads CASSLMIIYGYTF. The CDR3 DNA sequence: TGTGCCAGCAGCTTAATGATAATCTATGGCTACACCTTC.

The V call is TRBV19, the J call TRBJ2-1, with 7 bases that match TRBD1. The CDR3 is made up of 14 amino acids. CDR1 and CDR2 (germline): LNHDA, SQIVND (reference sequence). V was clipped by 5 bases and J by 8 bases; unmatched bases: 9. CDR3 sequence reads: CASSEGQYLDEQFF. The CDR3 DNA is TGTGCCAGTAGTGAGGGACAGTACTTGGATGAGCAGTTCTTC.

J is TRBJ2-5 and V is TRBV10-3; 12 nucleotides agree with TRBD2. With V trimmed by 5 bases and J by 3 bases, 4 bases remained unmatched. Germline loops: CDR1 ENHRY, CDR2 SYGVKD. The CDR3 spans 15 residues. The DNA of the CDR3 is TGTGCCATCAGTAGGACTAGCGGGGAGGAAGAGACCCAGTACTTC. Protein: CAISRTSGEEETQYF.

The chain links TRBV4-2 to TRBJ2-2; a weak D match, TRBD2 (5 bases). Trimming removed 0 bases from V and 9 bases from J, with 11 bases in between. In germline, CDR1 is LGHNA, CDR2 YNFKEQ. The CDR3 has 14 residues. The CDR3 bases are TGTGCCAGCAGCCAAGATAAAGCTAGCCGGGAGCTGTTTTTT. Amino acid sequence: CASSQDKASRELFF.

The CDR3 coding sequence is TGCGCCAGCAGTCCGCTAGGGACAGGGTCGGCAGATACGCAGTATTTT. Its translation is CASSPLGTGSADTQYF. The chain uses TRBV10-1 and TRBJ2-3; 9 bases match TRBD1. Germline V gene sequence: CDR1 WNHNN, CDR2 SYGVQD (reference sequence). J gave up 4 bases and V 5 bases, and 10 bases lay outside the gene matches. This CDR3 is 16 amino acids long.

The V call is TRBV10-1, the J call TRBJ1-1; a possible D gene is TRBD1 (6 bases). V was pared by 3 bases and J by 8 bases, with 22 bases between. This CDR3 comprises 16 residues. In germline, CDR1 is WNHNN, CDR2 SYGVQD (reference sequence). CDR3 DNA: TGCGCCAGCAGTGACAGGGGAGGGGACGGGATTAAAGAAGCTTTCTTT. This gives the protein CASSDRGGDGIKEAFF.

The chain has TRBV29-1 and TRBJ2-7; D is uncertain. There are 14 residues in the CDR3. CDR1 is SQVTM, CDR2 ANQGSEA, per germline. V was clipped by 4 bases and J by 2 bases, with 15 bases between them. CDR3 amino acids: CSVVPLRDPYEQYF. CDR3 coding DNA: TGCAGCGTTGTTCCCCTTAGGGATCCCTACGAGCAGTACTTC.

V usage is TRBV29-1 and J usage is TRBJ2-3, with 9 bases aligning to TRBD1. The CDR3 sequence is 14 residues long. Trimming cost V 7 bases and J 2 bases; bases outside gene matches: 7. Germline values: CDR1 SQVTM, CDR2 ANQGSEA. CDR3 region: CSAEWDRVTDTQYF. The CDR3 region has the DNA TGCAGCGCCGAATGGGACAGGGTCACAGATACGCAGTATTTT.

The V and J genes are TRBV6-2 or TRBV6-3 and TRBJ1-2; tentative D call: TRBD1 (5 bases). Trimming took off 6 bases at V and 8 bases at J, with 22 bases between the two ends. The CDR3 runs 15 residues. Per germline, CDR1 MNHEY and CDR2 SVGEGT. The CDR3 DNA sequence: TGTGCCAGCAGCAAATACCGGGCCTCGGAGGGGGGCTACACCTTC. Protein sequence: CASSKYRASEGGYTF.

A single count supports this clone. The V and J genes are TRBV19 and TRBJ2-7; D gene unclear. V lost 5 bases and J lost 3, with 11 bases in between. Looked up from germline, CDR1 is LNHDA and CDR2 is SQIVND (reference sequence). The CDR3 consists of 13 residues. This CDR3 is CASSPGTNYEQYF. The CDR3 bases are TGTGCCAGTAGTCCTGGAACCAACTACGAGCAGTACTTC.

Of note for this clone: A junction boundary mismatches the germline segment, possibly from a read error. CDR3 bases: TGTGCCAGCAGCCTAACCCGGGACAGGATACACTTC. It translates to CASSLTRDRIHF. The chain uses TRBV3-1 (or the pseudogene TRBV3-2) and TRBJ2-7; 8 bases line up with TRBD1. This CDR3 has 12 amino acids. Germline CDR1 is LGHDT and CDR2 is YNNKEL (reference sequence).

The chain recombines TRBV12-1 with TRBJ1-5. TRBV12-1 is marked as a pseudogene. The CDR3 totals 14 residues. Here the CDR3 DNA reads TGTGCCAGCATCAATTTGGGGTGCAATCAGCCCCAGCATTTT. Translation gives CASINLGCNQPQHF.

The chain links TRBV6-5 to TRBJ1-1; 9 bases align to TRBD1. Germline trimming cut 4 bases from V and 1 base from J; bases unmatched to any gene: 7. The V gene's germline CDR1 is MNHEY and CDR2 SVGAGI. This CDR3 has 16 amino acids. The CDR3 loop reads CASSWIGQGPNTEAFF. CDR3 coding DNA: TGTGCCAGCAGTTGGATTGGACAGGGGCCGAACACTGAAGCTTTCTTT.

The V call is TRBV3-1 (or the pseudogene TRBV3-2), the J call TRBJ1-1, with D unclear. The V end was cut by 4 bases, the J end by 1 base, with 10 bases between. The germline V gene has CDR1 LGHDT and CDR2 YNNKEL (reference sequence). This CDR3 spans 14 amino acids. The chain's CDR3 is CASSRRTENTEAFF. In DNA form, the CDR3 reads TGTGCCAGCAGCCGGAGGACGGAGAACACTGAAGCTTTCTTT.

The chain combines TRBV28 with TRBJ2-4; the match to TRBD1 covers 9 bases. The CDR3 consists of 16 residues. Germline V gene lookup returns CDR1 MDHEN and CDR2 SYDVKM. After removal of 3 bases from V and 8 bases from J, the junction contained 11 bases not matched to a gene. CDR3 amino acids: CASSFSGTGHIYIQYF. The CDR3 DNA reads as TGTGCCAGCAGTTTCTCCGGGACAGGGCATATATACATTCAGTACTTC.

J is TRBJ2-3 and V is TRBV20-1; the D is unclear. Per germline, CDR1 DFQATT and CDR2 SNEGSKA (reference sequence). V was cut by 3 bases and J by 6 bases, with 10 bases left in between. CDR3 length: 12 amino acids. The CDR3 DNA reads as TGCAGTGCTAGTTACGTGGTGGATACGCAGTATTTT. Translated: CSASYVVDTQYF.

V usage is TRBV9 and J usage is TRBJ1-3; no firm D call. V lost 7 bases to trimming and J lost 2 bases, with 7 bases between them. CDR3 size: 12 residues. Germline CDR1 is SGDLS and CDR2 is YYNGEE. CDR3 in amino acids: CASADTGNTIYF. The DNA for the CDR3 is TGTGCCAGCGCAGATACTGGAAACACCATATATTTT. The full variable domain, with the rest looked up from reference TRBV9 and TRBJ1-3, is DSGVTQTPKHLITATGQRVTLRCSPRSGDLSVYWYQQSLDQGLQFLIQYYNGEERAKGNILERFSAQQFPDLHSELNLSSLELGDSALYFCASADTGNTIYFGEGSWLTVV.

This chain joins TRBV6-5 and TRBJ2-7, with D possibly TRBD2 on 5 matching bases. The V gene lost 6 bases and the J gene lost 5 bases, with 14 bases spanning the gap. The CDR3 runs to 13 residues. Germline CDR1 and CDR2: MNHEY and SVGAGI. DNA of the CDR3: TGTGCCAGCAGAGCGGCGAGCGTCGACGAGCAGTACTTC. Translation gives CASRAASVDEQYF.